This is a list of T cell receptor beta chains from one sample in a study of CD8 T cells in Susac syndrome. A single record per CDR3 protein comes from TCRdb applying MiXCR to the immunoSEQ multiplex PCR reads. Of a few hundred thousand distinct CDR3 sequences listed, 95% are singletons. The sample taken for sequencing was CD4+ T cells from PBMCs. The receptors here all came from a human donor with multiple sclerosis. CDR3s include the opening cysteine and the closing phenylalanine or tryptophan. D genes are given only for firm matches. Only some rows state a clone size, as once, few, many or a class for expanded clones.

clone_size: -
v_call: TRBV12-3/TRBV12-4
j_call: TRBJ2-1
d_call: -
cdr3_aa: CASSPLRGYEQFF
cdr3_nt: TGTGCCAGCAGTCCTTTACGGGGGTATGAGCAGTTCTTC

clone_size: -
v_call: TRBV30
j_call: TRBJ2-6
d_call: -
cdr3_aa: CAWSDGITGANVLTF
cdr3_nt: TGTGCCTGGAGTGACGGCATCACTGGGGCCAACGTCCTGACTTTC

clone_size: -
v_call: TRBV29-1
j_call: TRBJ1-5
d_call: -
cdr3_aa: CSVEVGGQPQHF
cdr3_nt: TGCAGCGTTGAAGTTGGAGGACAGCCCCAGCATTTT

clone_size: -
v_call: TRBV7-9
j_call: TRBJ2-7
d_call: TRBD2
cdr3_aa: CASSFSVVAGASNEQYF
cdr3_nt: TGTGCCAGCAGCTTCTCAGTCGTAGCGGGGGCCTCCAACGAGCAGTACTTC

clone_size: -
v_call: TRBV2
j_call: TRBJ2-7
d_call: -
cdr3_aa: CASSVRQSRHEQYF
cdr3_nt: TGTGCCAGCAGCGTTAGACAGTCTCGCCACGAGCAGTACTTC

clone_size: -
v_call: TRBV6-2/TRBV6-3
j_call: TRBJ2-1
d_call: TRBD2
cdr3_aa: CASTAGGRQFF
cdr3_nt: TGTGCCAGCACGGCGGGAGGCCGGCAGTTCTTC

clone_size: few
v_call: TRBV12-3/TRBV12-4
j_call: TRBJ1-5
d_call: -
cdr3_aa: CASSLLDQPQHF
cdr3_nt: TGTGCCAGCAGTCTTCTAGATCAGCCCCAGCATTTT

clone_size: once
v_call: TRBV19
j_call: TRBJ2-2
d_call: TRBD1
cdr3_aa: CATSPGTGYTGELFF
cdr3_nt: TGTGCCACCTCTCCCGGGACAGGGTATACCGGGGAGCTGTTTTTT

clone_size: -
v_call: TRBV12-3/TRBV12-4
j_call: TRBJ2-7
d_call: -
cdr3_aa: CASSLGSAYEQYF
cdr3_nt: TGTGCCAGCAGTTTGGGCAGTGCCTACGAGCAGTACTTC

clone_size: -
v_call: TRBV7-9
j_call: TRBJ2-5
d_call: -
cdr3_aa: CASSQGQGPTETQYF
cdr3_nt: TGTGCCAGCAGCCAGGGGCAGGGGCCTACCGAGACCCAGTACTTC

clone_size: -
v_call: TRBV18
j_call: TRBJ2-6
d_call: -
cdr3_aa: CASSPIRGSSGANVLTF
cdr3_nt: TGTGCCAGCTCACCTATTAGGGGGAGCTCTGGGGCCAACGTCCTGACTTTC

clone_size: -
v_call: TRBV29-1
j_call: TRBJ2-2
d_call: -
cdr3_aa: CSVGGGRNTGELFF
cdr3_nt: TGCAGCGTTGGAGGGGGACGGAACACCGGGGAGCTGTTTTTT

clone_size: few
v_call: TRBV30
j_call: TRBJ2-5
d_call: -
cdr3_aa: CAWSRGQYQYF
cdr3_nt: TGTGCCTGGAGTAGAGGGCAGTACCAGTACTTC

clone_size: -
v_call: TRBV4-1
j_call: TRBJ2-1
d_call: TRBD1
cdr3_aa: CASSQPQGAGPYNEQFF
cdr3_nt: TGCGCCAGCAGCCAACCACAGGGGGCCGGACCTTACAATGAGCAGTTCTTC

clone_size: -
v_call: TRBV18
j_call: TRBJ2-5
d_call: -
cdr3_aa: CASSPGTKETQYF
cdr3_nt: TGTGCCAGCTCACCCGGGACCAAAGAGACCCAGTACTTC

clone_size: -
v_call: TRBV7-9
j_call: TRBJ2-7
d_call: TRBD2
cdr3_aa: CASSPTSGSTYEQYF
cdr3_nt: TGTGCCAGCAGTCCAACTAGCGGGAGTACCTACGAGCAGTACTTC

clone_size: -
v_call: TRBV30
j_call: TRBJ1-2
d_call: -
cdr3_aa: CAWRIQPGVGYTF
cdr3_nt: TGTGCCTGGAGAATACAGCCCGGGGTTGGCTACACCTTC

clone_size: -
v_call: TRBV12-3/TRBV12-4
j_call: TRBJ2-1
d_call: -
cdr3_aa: CASSPMHSSYNEQFF
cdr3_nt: TGTGCCAGCAGTCCCATGCATAGCTCCTACAATGAGCAGTTCTTC

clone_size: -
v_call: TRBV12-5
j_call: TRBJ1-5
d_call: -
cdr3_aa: CASGSSGNQPQHF
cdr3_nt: TGTGCTAGTGGGTCCTCGGGCAATCAGCCCCAGCATTTT

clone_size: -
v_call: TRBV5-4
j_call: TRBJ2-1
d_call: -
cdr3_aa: CASSFTGFNEQFF
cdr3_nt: TGTGCCAGCAGCTTTACAGGGTTCAATGAGCAGTTCTTC

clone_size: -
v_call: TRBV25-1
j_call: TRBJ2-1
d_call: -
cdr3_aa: CASSDRGRNEQFF
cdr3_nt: TGTGCCAGCAGTGACCGGGGGCGGAATGAGCAGTTCTTC

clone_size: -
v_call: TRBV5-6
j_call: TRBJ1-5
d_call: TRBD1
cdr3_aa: CASSYGTGEPSQPQHF
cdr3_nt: TGTGCCAGCAGCTACGGAACAGGGGAGCCCAGTCAGCCCCAGCATTTT

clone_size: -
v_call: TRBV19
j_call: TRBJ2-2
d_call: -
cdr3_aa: CASSIASNTGELFF
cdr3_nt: TGTGCCAGTAGTATAGCCTCGAACACCGGGGAGCTGTTTTTT

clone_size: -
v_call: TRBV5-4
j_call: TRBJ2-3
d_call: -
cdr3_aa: CASSLGQTGPGMGDTQYF
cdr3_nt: TGTGCCAGCAGCTTGGGTCAGACAGGACCGGGGATGGGGGATACGCAGTATTTT

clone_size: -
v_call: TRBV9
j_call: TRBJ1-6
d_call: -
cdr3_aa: CASSPQGDSPLHF
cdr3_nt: TGTGCCAGCAGCCCGCAAGGGGATTCACCCCTCCACTTT

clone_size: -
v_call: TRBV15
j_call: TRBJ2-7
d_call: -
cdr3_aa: CATSTRTLSEQYF
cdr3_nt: TGTGCCACCAGCACCCGGACCCTCTCCGAGCAGTACTTC

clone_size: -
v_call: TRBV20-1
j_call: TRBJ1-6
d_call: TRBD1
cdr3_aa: CSATRQGIGSPLHF
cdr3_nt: TGCAGCGCGACCAGACAGGGGATCGGTTCACCCCTCCACTTT

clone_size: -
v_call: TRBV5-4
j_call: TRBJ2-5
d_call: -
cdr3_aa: CASSFGEAQSSAQYF
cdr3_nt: TGTGCCAGCAGCTTCGGGGAGGCCCAATCTTCGGCCCAGTACTTC

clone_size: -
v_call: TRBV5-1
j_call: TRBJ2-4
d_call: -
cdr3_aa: CASSRTATPEGKNIQYF
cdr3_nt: TGCGCCAGCAGCAGGACCGCTACCCCAGAGGGCAAAAACATTCAGTACTTC

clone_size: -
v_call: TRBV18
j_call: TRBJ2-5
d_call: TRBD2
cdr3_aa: CASSPYLAGRQETQYF
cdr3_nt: TGTGCCAGCTCACCATACCTAGCGGGGCGACAAGAGACCCAGTACTTC

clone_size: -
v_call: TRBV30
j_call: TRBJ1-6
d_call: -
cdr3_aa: CAWNLGLQGSPLHF
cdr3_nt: TGTGCCTGGAACCTGGGCCTTCAGGGTTCACCCCTCCACTTT

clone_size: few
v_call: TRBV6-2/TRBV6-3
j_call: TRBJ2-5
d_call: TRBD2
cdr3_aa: CASSSDTSVETQYF
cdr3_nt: TGTGCCAGCAGTTCCGACACTAGCGTGGAGACCCAGTACTTC

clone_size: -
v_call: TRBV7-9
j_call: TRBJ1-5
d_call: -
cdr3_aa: CASRSGAGGPQHF
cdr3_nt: TGTGCCAGCAGGTCGGGAGCCGGCGGGCCCCAGCATTTT

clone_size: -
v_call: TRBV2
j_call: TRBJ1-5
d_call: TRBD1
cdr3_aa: CASSRPGQANQPQHF
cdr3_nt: TGTGCCAGCAGCCGCCCGGGACAGGCGAATCAGCCCCAGCATTTT

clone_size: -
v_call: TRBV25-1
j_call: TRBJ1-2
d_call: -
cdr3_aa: CASSGDATRGYTF
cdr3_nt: TGTGCCAGCAGTGGGGACGCCACCAGGGGCTACACCTTC

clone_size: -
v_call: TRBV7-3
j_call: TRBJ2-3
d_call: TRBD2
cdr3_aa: CASGTISTDTQYF
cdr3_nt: TGTGCCAGCGGGACTATCAGCACAGATACGCAGTATTTT

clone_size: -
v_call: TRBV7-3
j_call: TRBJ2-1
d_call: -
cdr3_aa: CASSLGVEQFF
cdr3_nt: TGTGCCAGCAGCTTGGGAGTTGAGCAGTTCTTC

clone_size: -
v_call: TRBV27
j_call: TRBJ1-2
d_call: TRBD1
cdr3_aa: CASSIWTGYGYTF
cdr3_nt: TGTGCCAGCAGTATCTGGACAGGCTATGGCTACACCTTC

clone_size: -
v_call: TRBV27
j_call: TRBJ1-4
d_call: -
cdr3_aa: CASRSVGEKLFF
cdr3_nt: TGTGCCAGCAGATCCGTAGGCGAAAAACTGTTTTTT

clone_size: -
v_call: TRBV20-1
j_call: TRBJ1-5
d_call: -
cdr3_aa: CSASVGGQPQHF
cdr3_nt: TGCAGTGCTAGTGTCGGTGGTCAGCCCCAGCATTTT

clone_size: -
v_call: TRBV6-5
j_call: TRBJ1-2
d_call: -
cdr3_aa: CASSYSSVDGYTF
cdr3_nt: TGTGCCAGCAGTTACTCGAGTGTCGATGGCTACACCTTC